This T cell receptor (beta chain) was recorded in a study of blood T cells in healthy people across ages. A second 7 to 11 cycle PCR used barcoded and J-beta primers. TCRdb passed the 5' RACE reads through MiXCR, listing each CDR3 protein once. Seen here are some 890,000 distinct CDR3 sequences, 29% observed once, and the top ten hold about 9.4%. Germline values: CDR1 MDHEN, CDR2 SYDVKM. V lost 5 bases to trimming and J lost 8 bases, with 15 bases between them. The CDR3 covers 14 residues. Donors ranged from about 6 to 90 years old and were healthy Caucasians in Russia. These data are also associated with another study on T cells of mothers and their children.

Sequencing was carried out using blood. The receptor was isolated from a woman aged 40 to 55 in good health. The genes are TRBV28 and TRBJ2-2; no definite D call. The DNA for the CDR3 is TGTGCCAGCAGTCAATGGGCAGTCGGGGGGGAGCTGTTTTTT. As protein: CASSQWAVGGELFF.